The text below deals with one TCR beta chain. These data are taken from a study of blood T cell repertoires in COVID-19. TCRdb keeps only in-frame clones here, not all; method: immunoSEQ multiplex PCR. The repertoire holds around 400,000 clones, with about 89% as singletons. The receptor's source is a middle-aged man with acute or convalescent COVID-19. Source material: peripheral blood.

CDR3 nucleotides: TGTGCCAGCGCAGTTCCGCCCTCCTACACTGAAGCTTTCTTT. Translation gives CASAVPPSYTEAFF. The chain uses TRBV28 and TRBJ1-1; D remains ambiguous. CDR3 length: 14 amino acids. Between the trimmed V and J ends, which lost 8 bases and 3 bases, there was a span of 16 bases. Germline-derived CDR1 and CDR2 are MDHEN and SYDVKM.